The next 22 T cell receptor beta chains were all read from a single sample in a study of shared clonotypes between healthy human individuals. Only in-frame clones appear in the TCRdb table, and some are missing; sequencing was by immunoSEQ multiplex PCR. The sample records roughly 500,000 clones, around 80% being singletons. Sequenced material: PBMCs. The receptors here all came from a middle-aged woman in good health. Some clones in this sample may be carry-over from other donors' samples.

This clone was found a few times. The chain is built from TRBV5-1 and TRBJ1-1; D unresolved. This CDR3 contains 13 residues. Germline V gives CDR1 SGHRS, CDR2 YFSETQ. Trimming removed 5 bases from V and 1 base from J, with 9 bases in between. CDR3 bases: TGCGCCAGCAGAGGGCAGGAGAACACTGAAGCTTTCTTT. Its translation: CASRGQENTEAFF.

This clone was counted ten times or more. CDR3 DNA sequence: TGCGCCAGCAGCTTGGCAGGCCGGACTATCACAGATACGCAGTATTTT. Translated, it gives CASSLAGRTITDTQYF. The gene calls are TRBV5-1 and TRBJ2-3; perhaps TRBD2 as D (6 bases). The CDR3 runs to 16 residues. V lost 0 bases and J 2 bases, leaving 13 bases between the germline ends. The germline CDR1 and CDR2 sequences are SGHRS and YFSETQ.

V and J are TRBV7-3 and TRBJ2-1, with TRBD1 matching 9 bases. The CDR3 is 15 amino acids. Germline-derived CDR1 and CDR2 are SGHTA and FQGTGA. With V trimmed by 5 bases and J by 8 bases, 10 bases remained unmatched. Written as DNA, the CDR3 is TGTGCCAGCAGCGAAACAGGGGGCAACGTTTATGAGCAGTTCTTC. Amino acid sequence: CASSETGGNVYEQFF. The full variable domain, in which reference TRBV7-3 and TRBJ2-1 provide the parts outside the CDR3, is GAGVSQTPSNKVTEKGKYVELRCDPISGHTALYWYRQSLGQGPEFLIYFQGTGAADDSGLPNDRFFAVRPEGSVSTLKIQRTERGDSAVYLCASSETGGNVYEQFFGPGTRLTVL.

The rearrangement links TRBV10-3 to TRBJ2-5; 9 positions agree with TRBD2. J was trimmed by 2 bases and V by 5 bases; bases with no gene match: 3. The CDR3 spans 14 residues. Germline V gene data show CDR1 as ENHRY and CDR2 as SYGVKD. The CDR3 region is CAISRTSEQETQYF. The CDR3 region has the DNA TGTGCCATCAGTCGGACTAGCGAGCAAGAGACCCAGTACTTC.

As for this clone: It may be a read error: a sequence one base away is much more abundant. The identical CDR3 is also encoded by other nucleotide sequences in the sample. The rearrangement links TRBV7-2 to TRBJ2-3; TRBD2 matches at 7 bases. CDR1 SGHTA and CDR2 FQGNSA come from the germline V gene. The CDR3 totals 14 residues. J gave up 4 bases and V 3 bases, and 4 bases lay outside the gene matches. This CDR3 is CASSLGGRADTQYF. The CDR3 DNA is TGTGCCAGCAGCTTGGGGGGGAGGGCAGATACGCAGTATTTT.

For this clone: One end of the junction varies from germline; a read error may be responsible. The chain uses TRBV7-9 and TRBJ2-2; TRBD2 aligns across 9 bases. CDR3 length: 16 amino acids. CDR1 SEHNR and CDR2 FQNEAQ come from the germline V gene (reference sequence). The CDR3 DNA sequence: TGTGCCAGCAGCGTAGCGGGAGAGGATCATACCGGGGAGCTGTTTTTT. Translation gives CASSVAGEDHTGELFF.

V is TRBV7-9 and J is TRBJ2-7; 7 bases match TRBD2. The CDR3 has 16 amino acids. With V trimmed by 0 bases and J by 3 bases, 8 bases remained unmatched. Per the germline V gene, CDR1 is SEHNR and CDR2 is FQNEAQ (reference sequence). The CDR3 bases are TGTGCCAGCAGCTTAGCGATCCGGGGAGGGGACTACGAGCAGTACTTC. Protein: CASSLAIRGGDYEQYF.

The chain joins TRBV28 to TRBJ2-6; no clear D. From germline, CDR1 is MDHEN and CDR2 SYDVKM. This CDR3 spans 12 amino acids. V was shortened by 8 bases and J by 4 bases, with 6 bases between the two germline ends. CDR3 nucleotides: TGTGCCAGCGAAAGCGGGGCCAACGTCCTGACTTTC. It specifies CASESGANVLTF.

This chain links TRBV5-4 with TRBJ2-7, with 10 bases lining up with TRBD2. Germline V gives CDR1 SGHNT, CDR2 YYREEE (reference sequence). V gave up 1 base and J gave up 4 bases; unmatched junction bases: 2. The CDR3 runs 14 residues. Here the CDR3 DNA reads TGTGCCAGCAGCTTGACTAGCGGGAAGTACGAGCAGTACTTC. Its protein product is CASSLTSGKYEQYF.

Regarding this clone: A much bigger clone sits one base away, suggesting this may be a read error. The chain combines TRBV6-4 with TRBJ2-1, with D hard to call. CDR3 length: 16 residues. CDR1 and CDR2 (germline): MRHNA, SNTAGT. Trimming left V 3 bases short and J 2 bases short, with 14 bases between. CDR3 protein: CASSESPNEPYNEQFF. The CDR3 DNA is TGTGCCAGCAGTGAGAGTCCAAATGAACCCTACAATGAGCAGTTCTTC.

V and J are TRBV11-2 and TRBJ2-5; D possibly matches TRBD1 or TRBD2 (5 bases each). The J call may be wrong; the DNA end is better matched by TRBJ2-7. From germline, CDR1 is SGHAT and CDR2 FQNNGV. The CDR3 runs to 15 residues. DNA for the CDR3: TGTGCCAGCAGCACCGGGGCCCCAAGACGAGACGAGCAGTACTTC. This gives the protein CASSTGAPRRDEQYF.

This chain uses TRBV2 with TRBJ2-5; the match to TRBD2 covers 13 bases. The CDR3 is 15 amino acids. Germline V CDR1 and CDR2: SNHLY, FYNNEI. With 4 bases clipped from V and 5 bases from J, the junction kept 4 bases outside the gene matches. DNA for the CDR3: TGTGCCAGCAGTGGACTAGCGGGAGGAGGGGAGACCCAGTACTTC. It specifies CASSGLAGGGETQYF.

This clone came up once. CDR3 residues: CASSLETPSTDTQYF. The CDR3, as DNA: TGCGCCAGCAGCTTGGAGACGCCTAGCACAGATACGCAGTATTTT. The chain combines TRBV5-1 with TRBJ2-3; D uncertain. Trimming took 0 bases from V and 0 from J, leaving 8 bases between them. The germline gives CDR1 SGHRS, CDR2 YFSETQ. This CDR3 region has 15 residues.

This clone was seen more than once but under ten times. The rearrangement joins TRBV7-8 to TRBJ2-1; 11 bases map to TRBD2. CDR1 SGHVS and CDR2 FQNEAQ come from the germline V gene. The J segment lost 6 bases and the V segment lost 5 bases, leaving 6 bases of the junction unmatched. This CDR3 contains 15 residues. CDR3 sequence reads: CASSDLSGRGNEQFF. CDR3 DNA: TGTGCCAGCAGCGACCTTAGCGGGAGGGGCAATGAGCAGTTCTTC. The variable domain in full, completed from reference TRBV7-8 and TRBJ2-1, reads GAGVSQSPRYKVAKRGQDVALRCDPISGHVSLFWYQQALGQGPEFLTYFQNEAQLDKSGLPSDRFFAERPEGSVSTLKIQRTQQEDSAVYLCASSDLSGRGNEQFFGPGTRLTVL.

This sequence joins TRBV19 and TRBJ1-5, with 7 bases that match TRBD1. Trimming cost V 4 bases and J 6 bases; bases outside gene matches: 6. CDR1 and CDR2 (germline): LNHDA, SQIVND (reference sequence). The CDR3 contains 14 residues. CDR3 region: CASSKDREVQPQHF. CDR3 sequence (DNA): TGTGCCAGTAGTAAAGACAGGGAGGTTCAGCCCCAGCATTTT.

The J gene is TRBJ1-1, the V gene TRBV5-5, with a possible D match to TRBD1 (5 bases). Germline CDR1 SGHKS, CDR2 YYEKEE (reference sequence). V lost 0 bases and J lost 6, with 9 bases in between. The CDR3 length is 13 residues. The chain's CDR3 is CASSLVPGSEAFF. Written as DNA, the CDR3 is TGTGCCAGCAGCTTGGTTCCAGGGTCTGAAGCTTTCTTT.

The gene calls are TRBV6-6 and TRBJ1-4; D might be TRBD1 (5 bases). V shed 5 bases and J shed 0 bases, with 13 bases lying between them. From germline, CDR1 is MNHNY and CDR2 SVGAGI (reference sequence). The CDR3 is 16 amino acids. CDR3 coding DNA: TGTGCCAGCAGTCGGGGGGGGAGCTCAACTAATGAAAAACTGTTTTTT. Translated: CASSRGGSSTNEKLFF.

This clone was found once. The chain uses TRBV5-4 and TRBJ2-1, with 9 bases aligning to TRBD2. The CDR3 contains 15 residues. The germline gives CDR1 SGHNT, CDR2 YYREEE (reference sequence). The V gene end was trimmed by 2 bases and the J gene end by 4 bases; junction bases not matched to a gene: 4. CDR3 amino acids: CASSFGREGYNEQFF. The DNA for the CDR3 is TGTGCCAGCAGCTTTGGGCGGGAGGGGTACAATGAGCAGTTCTTC.

V is TRBV9 and J is TRBJ1-3; tentatively, D is TRBD1 (6 bases). The CDR3 extends over 15 amino acids. Germline CDR1 and CDR2: SGDLS and YYNGEE. Trimming left V 0 bases short and J 7 bases short, with 14 bases between. The CDR3 protein is CASSVAGQGSNTIYF. As DNA, the CDR3 is TGTGCCAGCAGCGTAGCTGGGCAGGGGAGCAACACCATATATTTT. The full variable domain, its missing parts supplied by reference TRBV9 and TRBJ1-3, is DSGVTQTPKHLITATGQRVTLRCSPRSGDLSVYWYQQSLDQGLQFLIQYYNGEERAKGNILERFSAQQFPDLHSELNLSSLELGDSALYFCASSVAGQGSNTIYFGEGSWLTVV.

The chain has TRBV28 and TRBJ2-7, with TRBD2 matching 13 bases. The germline CDR1 and CDR2 sequences are MDHEN and SYDVKM. The CDR3 length is 18 residues. With 10 bases clipped from V and 3 bases from J, the junction kept 18 bases outside the gene matches. The CDR3 region is CAIRSTTSGRGIFYEQYF. The DNA for the CDR3 is TGTGCCATCCGGTCCACTACTAGCGGGAGGGGCATCTTCTACGAGCAGTACTTC. Combining the CDR3 with reference TRBV28 and TRBJ2-7 gives the whole variable domain DVKVTQSSRYLVKRTGEKVFLECVQDMDHENMFWYRQDPGLGLRLIYFSYDVKMKEKGDIPEGYSVSREKKERFSLILESASTNQTSMYLCAIRSTTSGRGIFYEQYFGPGTRLTVT.

The chain links TRBV10-1 to TRBJ2-7; 9 nucleotides align to TRBD1. V trimming: 8 bases; J trimming: 3 bases; junction bases outside the gene matches: 8. This CDR3 region has 14 residues. Germline V gene sequence: CDR1 WNHNN, CDR2 SYGVQD (reference sequence). The CDR3 DNA reads TGCGCCAGCGGACCTGGACAGGGGTTCTACGAGCAGTACTTC. Amino acids: CASGPGQGFYEQYF.

CDR3 region: CAIRERLAGDYEQYF. CDR3 DNA: TGTGCCATCAGAGAACGACTAGCGGGTGACTACGAGCAGTACTTC. This chain uses TRBV10-3 with TRBJ2-7, with 10 bases that match TRBD2. The V segment lost 6 bases and the J segment 3 bases; nucleotides outside the gene matches: 8. Germline V gives CDR1 ENHRY, CDR2 SYGVKD. The CDR3 is 15 amino acids.